This T cell receptor beta chain was captured in a study of vaccination and CD4 T cells after COVID-19. Sample treatment: roughly ten-day PBMC culture with coronavirus spike peptide pools or control peptides (ViraFEST assay). Regarding this clonotype: The antigen is unknown.

The study sequenced cultured CD4+ T cell DNA using the Oncomine TCR Beta short-read assay. TCRdb reprocessed the PCR reads with MiXCR, giving one entry per CDR3 protein. The sample carries some 10,000 distinct CDR3 sequences, about 64% recorded once. The length of the CDR3 is 14 residues. Trimming took 5 bases from V and 1 from J; bases not matched to a gene: 3. In germline, CDR1 is SGHNT, CDR2 YENEEA. V and J are TRBV11-3 and TRBJ2-5; TRBD2 aligns across 8 bases. This clonotype was sampled from a human donor who had recovered from COVID-19. Sequences were obtained from CD4+ T cells from blood, cultured in vitro. CDR3 coding DNA: TGTGCCAGCAGCCGGGGGGGTGTCCAAGAGACCCAGTACTTC. Amino acid sequence: CASSRGGVQETQYF.